This TCR beta chain is from a study of technical replicates of blood from a handful of donors. Assay used: immunoSEQ multiplex PCR; TCRdb lists only in-frame clones, some missing. The sample shows around 67,000 clones, nearly 97% of them seen only once. The germline V gene encodes CDR1 SGHDN and CDR2 FVKESK. This CDR3 is built from 15 residues. The V and J ends lost 7 bases and 2 bases, in that order; junction bases with no gene match: 4. The V gene is TRBV14, the J gene TRBJ2-1, with 11 bases identical to TRBD2. Material for sequencing was T cells isolated from PBMCs. The sequence derives from a human donor in good health. The CDR3 region has the DNA TGTGCCAGCAAGGATAGCGGGGGGGCCTACAATGAGCAGTTCTTC. This sequence encodes CASKDSGGAYNEQFF. Together with reference TRBV14 and TRBJ2-1, the CDR3 gives the full variable domain: EAGVTQFPSHSVIEKGQTVTLRCDPISGHDNLYWYRRVMGKEIKFLLHFVKESKQDESGMPNNRFLAERTGGTYSTLKVQPAELEDSGVYFCASKDSGGAYNEQFFGPGTRLTVL.